Sequencing of this TCR beta chain was carried out in a study of shared clonotypes between healthy human individuals. Study in general: Researchers drew samples from two women and three men aged 18 to 49. Each donor had three CD4 naive, three CD4 memory, two CD8 naive and one CD8 memory plate.

TCRdb keeps only in-frame clones here, not all; method: immunoSEQ multiplex PCR. In the table there are about 380,000 clones, about 97% of which are singletons. The V and J ends lost 2 bases and 4 bases respectively, with 13 bases between them. This CDR3 contains 15 residues. Germline V gene lookup returns CDR1 SGHVS and CDR2 FNYEAQ. The sequence was collected from a man aged 30 to 45 in good health. The chain joins TRBV7-6 to TRBJ2-3; D is unresolved. The sequenced material came from memory CD8+ T cells sorted from blood. Subset described: CD45RO+ cells pooled with CCR7-negative TemRA cells. The CDR3 region is CASSLQPGTPDTQYF. The DNA for the CDR3 is TGTGCCAGCAGCTTACAACCAGGCACACCAGATACGCAGTATTTT.